This T cell receptor (beta chain) originates from a study of blood T cell repertoires in COVID-19. Across the whole study: Specimens from acute and convalescent COVID-19 originated in the United States, Italy and Spain. Sources were T cells, B-cell-depleted T cells, or PBMCs; the material itself was cDNA or gDNA.

Authors' data handling: How many nucleated cells were present was estimated from reference gene primer amplification. Sequencing was performed with immunoSEQ multiplex PCR; in TCRdb, only in-frame clones are kept and a portion is missing. V and J calls and clone size follow that table, whereas D and trimming were derived from the DNA. The sample includes about 100,000 clones, about 86% seen only once; the top ten take 5%. The source material was peripheral blood. This TCR was recovered from a human donor in a cohort sampled during active COVID-19.

In DNA, the CDR3 is TGTGCCAGCAGCTTAGGCGGGGGACTAGCGGGGCTCTCCTACAATGAGCAGTTCTTC. Translation: CASSLGGGLAGLSYNEQFF. The chain carries TRBV7-9 and TRBJ2-1; 13 nucleotides match TRBD2. The CDR3 is 19 amino acids. V lost 1 base and J lost 0; bases outside the gene matches: 6. Germline loops: CDR1 SEHNR, CDR2 FQNEAQ (reference sequence).